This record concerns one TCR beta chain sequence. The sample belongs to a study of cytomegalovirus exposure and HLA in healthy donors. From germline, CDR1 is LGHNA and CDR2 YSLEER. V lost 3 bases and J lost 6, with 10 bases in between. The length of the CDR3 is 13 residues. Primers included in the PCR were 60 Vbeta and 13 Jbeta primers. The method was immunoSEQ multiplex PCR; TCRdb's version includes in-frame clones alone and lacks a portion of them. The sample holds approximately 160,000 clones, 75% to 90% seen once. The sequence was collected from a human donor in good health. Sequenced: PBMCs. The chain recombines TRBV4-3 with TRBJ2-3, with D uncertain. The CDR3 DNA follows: TGCGCCAGCAGCCACAAGTTTGGCGATACGCAGTATTTT. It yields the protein CASSHKFGDTQYF.